The 22 T cell receptor beta chains listed next were all sequenced from one sample in a study of blood T cell repertoires in COVID-19. The table came from immunoSEQ multiplex PCR; TCRdb's copy has only in-frame clones and leaves some out. This sample has 200,000 to 250,000 clones, with about 91% found just once. The sample consisted of peripheral blood. These receptors originate from a man younger than 30 with active or convalescent COVID-19.

The rearrangement links TRBV5-1 to TRBJ2-7, with D possibly matching TRBD2 (5 bases). Germline lookup yields CDR1 SGHRS and CDR2 YFSETQ. CDR3 length: 14 residues. Trimming cost V 4 bases and J 4 bases, with 15 bases left between them. For the CDR3, the DNA is TGCGCCAGCAGCGGGGTCTCACGGGATTACGAGCAGTACTTC. It specifies CASSGVSRDYEQYF.

The chain uses TRBV15 and TRBJ1-1; D ambiguous. Germline V CDR1 and CDR2: LNHNV, YYDKDF (reference sequence). This CDR3 region has 13 residues. V lost 7 bases and J 1 base, leaving 10 bases between the germline ends. The CDR3 nucleotides read TGTGCCACCATGCAGGCCACGAACACTGAAGCTTTCTTT. Translating gives CATMQATNTEAFF.

This chain connects TRBV10-3 to TRBJ2-5; 10 bases agree with TRBD2. V lost 2 bases, J lost 5 bases, and 8 bases stayed unmatched. The CDR3 consists of 16 residues. The V gene's germline CDR1 is ENHRY and CDR2 SYGVKD. The CDR3, as DNA: TGTGCCATCAGTGAGGGGCTAGCGGGAGACCGGGAGACCCAGTACTTC. Amino acid sequence: CAISEGLAGDRETQYF.

The rearrangement links TRBV6-6 to TRBJ1-6, with TRBD1 matching over 9 bases. The germline V gene encodes CDR1 MNHNY and CDR2 SVGAGI (reference sequence). J was trimmed by 9 bases and V by 0 bases; bases with no gene match: 6. The CDR3 sequence is 16 residues long. The CDR3 bases are TGTGCCAGCAGTTACTCGGGACAGGGAGCAGGTTCACCCCTCCACTTT. The encoded protein is CASSYSGQGAGSPLHF.

This clone was counted between two and nine times. The chain couples TRBV12-5 to TRBJ2-7, with 9 positions matching TRBD1. This CDR3 is 15 amino acids long. Germline assignment: CDR1 LGHNT and CDR2 FRNRAP. V trimming: 1 base; J trimming: 6 bases; junction bases outside the gene matches: 7. This chain's CDR3 is CASGLGGTGRSEQYF. For the CDR3, the DNA is TGTGCTAGTGGTTTGGGCGGGACAGGGAGATCCGAGCAGTACTTC.

This chain links TRBV19 with TRBJ2-1, with TRBD2 as a possible D gene (6 bases). The V and J ends lost 5 bases and 3 bases respectively, with 17 bases between them. This CDR3 is 16 amino acids long. CDR1 and CDR2 (germline): LNHDA, SQIVND (reference sequence). The CDR3 is CASSEGDSGGYNEQFF. The CDR3 DNA is TGTGCCAGTAGTGAGGGCGATAGCGGAGGCTACAATGAGCAGTTCTTC.

The V gene is TRBV7-8, the J gene TRBJ2-1, with D hard to call. V lost 4 bases, J lost 4 bases, and 20 bases lay in between. Germline lookup yields CDR1 SGHVS and CDR2 FQNEAQ. The CDR3 has 17 amino acids. The CDR3 nucleotides read TGTGCCAGCAGCTCTCACCCGGTGACAATCTCTTACAATGAGCAGTTCTTC. It yields the protein CASSSHPVTISYNEQFF.

As concerns this clone: Other DNA sequences in the sample encode the same CDR3. This rearrangement joins TRBV28 to TRBJ1-3; D gene ambiguous. This CDR3 has 12 residues. Trimming removed 3 bases at V and 7 bases at J, with 7 bases between. From germline, CDR1 is MDHEN and CDR2 SYDVKM. The CDR3 DNA reads TGTGCCAGCAGTTTGAGAGGGAACACCATATATTTT. This encodes CASSLRGNTIYF. The whole variable domain, remainder taken from reference TRBV28 and TRBJ1-3, is DVKVTQSSRYLVKRTGEKVFLECVQDMDHENMFWYRQDPGLGLRLIYFSYDVKMKEKGDIPEGYSVSREKKERFSLILESASTNQTSMYLCASSLRGNTIYFGEGSWLTVV.

This chain connects TRBV21-1 to TRBJ2-3; TRBD2, as called in the table, went unchecked against the DNA. TRBV21-1 is a known pseudogene. The CDR3 runs to 18 residues. The CDR3 protein is CASSKGTGGPGNTDTQYF. The CDR3 DNA reads TGTGCCAGCAGCAAAGGAACGGGAGGGCCGGGGAACACAGATACGCAGTATTTT.

The chain couples TRBV29-1 to TRBJ2-7; TRBD1 matches 8 bases. After removal of 6 bases from V and 1 base from J, the junction contained 8 bases not matched to a gene. CDR1 SQVTM and CDR2 ANQGSEA come from the germline V gene. The CDR3 runs to 14 residues. CDR3 in DNA: TGCAGCGTAGTGACAGGGGCTCGATCCTACGAGCAGTACTTC. Protein sequence: CSVVTGARSYEQYF.

V usage is TRBV14 and J usage is TRBJ2-5, with 8 positions matching TRBD2. Germline V gives CDR1 SGHDN, CDR2 FVKESK. The CDR3 loop spans 16 amino acids. V gave up 4 bases and J gave up 5 bases; unmatched junction bases: 12. The CDR3 here is CASSPGLATYQETQYF. The CDR3 coding sequence is TGTGCCAGCAGCCCCGGACTAGCTACCTATCAGGAGACCCAGTACTTC.

The chain employs TRBV9 and TRBJ1-1; D unclear. This CDR3 has 14 residues. CDR1 is SGDLS, CDR2 YYNGEE, per germline. V shed 0 bases and J shed 0 bases, with 6 bases lying between them. The DNA for the CDR3 is TGTGCCAGCAGCGTAGACGGGATGAACACTGAAGCTTTCTTT. Encoded protein: CASSVDGMNTEAFF.

There are a few counts of this clone. This rearrangement joins TRBV7-8 to TRBJ1-1; no definite D call. Trimming left V 4 bases short and J 1 base short, with 7 bases between. Germline assignment: CDR1 SGHVS and CDR2 FQNEAQ. The length of the CDR3 is 13 residues. CDR3 loop: CASSSYRNTEAFF. The CDR3 bases are TGTGCCAGCAGCTCCTACAGGAACACTGAAGCTTTCTTT.

This chain uses TRBV6-5 with TRBJ1-6, with D perhaps matching TRBD1 (5 bases). Trimming shortened V by 0 bases and J by 10 bases, and 16 bases separated the two germline ends. There are 16 residues in the CDR3. Germline CDR1 and CDR2: MNHEY and SVGAGI. CDR3 in amino acids: CASSYSTAGHESPLHF. CDR3 DNA: TGTGCCAGCAGTTACTCGACCGCAGGGCATGAGTCACCCCTCCACTTT.

CDR3 protein: CASSPTILAGGELFF. CDR3 nucleotides: TGTGCCAGCAGCCCAACAATTTTAGCGGGAGGGGAGCTGTTTTTT. The gene calls are TRBV11-3 and TRBJ2-2, with TRBD2 matching over 8 bases. The CDR3 totals 15 residues. V dropped 5 bases and J dropped 8; count of bases not matched to a gene: 10. Germline V gene lookup returns CDR1 SGHNT and CDR2 YENEEA.

This rearrangement joins TRBV27 to TRBJ1-5, with D perhaps matching TRBD1 (6 bases). The CDR3 loop spans 15 amino acids. Germline CDR1 reads MNHEY; CDR2 reads SMNVEV (reference sequence). Trimming left V 4 bases short and J 2 bases short, with 12 bases between. The CDR3 DNA reads as TGTGCCAGCAGTTATACAGGGTGGGGCAATCAGCCCCAGCATTTT. Translating it yields CASSYTGWGNQPQHF.

The gene calls are TRBV10-1 and TRBJ1-6, with D possibly matching TRBD1 (6 bases). CDR1 and CDR2 from the germline V gene are WNHNN and SYGVQD (reference sequence). The CDR3 is made up of 15 amino acids. The germline V and J ends were trimmed by 7 bases and 8 bases, with 18 bases remaining between them. CDR3 region: CASILQGIPHSPLHF. CDR3 bases: TGCGCCAGCATTCTGCAGGGGATTCCCCATTCACCCCTCCACTTT.

V is TRBV11-2 and J is TRBJ2-7; perhaps TRBD1 as D (6 bases). This CDR3 is 15 amino acids long. The V gene lost 3 bases and the J gene lost 0 bases, with 12 bases spanning the gap. Germline CDR1 reads SGHAT; CDR2 reads FQNNGV. The CDR3 loop reads CASSLTRGLSYEQYF. The CDR3 DNA reads as TGTGCCAGCAGCTTGACCAGGGGCCTCTCCTACGAGCAGTACTTC.

The chain recombines TRBV12-5 with TRBJ1-3, with 7 bases identical to TRBD1. Germline-derived CDR1 and CDR2 are LGHNT and FRNRAP. The CDR3 loop spans 15 amino acids. Germline trimming cut 4 bases from V and 2 bases from J; bases unmatched to any gene: 5. DNA for the CDR3: TGTGCTAGTGGTTGGGGGACAGTTACTGGAAACACCATATATTTT. Translating it yields CASGWGTVTGNTIYF.

The chain carries TRBV6-5 and TRBJ1-1; no clear D. With 0 bases removed from V and 5 bases from J, the gap between germline ends came to 13 bases. This CDR3 has 15 amino acids. The germline gives CDR1 MNHEY, CDR2 SVGAGI. CDR3 protein: CASSYSGSPGTEAFF. The CDR3 DNA is TGTGCCAGCAGTTACTCGGGAAGCCCGGGGACTGAAGCTTTCTTT.

The J gene is TRBJ1-1, the V gene TRBV29-1; maybe TRBD1 (5 bases). The CDR3 runs 12 residues. V lost 5 bases, J lost 5 bases, and 12 bases lay in between. Germline CDR1 reads SQVTM; CDR2 reads ANQGSEA. The CDR3 loop is CSVHKAGTEAFF. CDR3 bases: TGCAGCGTTCATAAGGCAGGGACTGAAGCTTTCTTT.

The chain links TRBV27 to TRBJ2-7, with TRBD2 identical over 8 bases. After removal of 2 bases from V and 2 bases from J, the junction contained 2 bases not matched to a gene. The CDR3 has 14 residues. Germline-derived CDR1 and CDR2 are MNHEY and SMNVEV (reference sequence). In nucleotides, the CDR3 is TGTGCCAGCAGTTTAGCGGGAGGAACCTACGAGCAGTACTTC. Translating gives CASSLAGGTYEQYF.